What follows are 14 T cell receptor beta chains derived from one specimen sequenced in a study of cytomegalovirus exposure and HLA in healthy donors. Primers included in the PCR were 60 Vbeta and 13 Jbeta primers. Sequencing was performed with immunoSEQ multiplex PCR; in TCRdb, only in-frame clones are kept and a portion is missing. The sample lists about 140,000 clones; 75% to 90% were seen once. The sample taken for sequencing was PBMCs. The receptors here all came from a female donor in good health and CMV-seronegative.

The chain carries TRBV5-1 and TRBJ1-1; TRBD1 might be the D (5 bases). The CDR3 sequence is 15 residues long. Per germline, CDR1 SGHRS and CDR2 YFSETQ. Trimming pared 0 bases from V and 1 base from J, leaving 10 bases between. The CDR3 nucleotides read TGCGCCAGCAGCTTGGTCCCAGGGAAGAACACTGAAGCTTTCTTT. Its protein product is CASSLVPGKNTEAFF.

The genes are TRBV5-1 and TRBJ1-5; D is unresolved. V lost 0 bases and J 4 bases, leaving 5 bases between the germline ends. The V gene's germline CDR1 is SGHRS and CDR2 YFSETQ. CDR3 length: 13 residues. DNA of the CDR3: TGCGCCAGCAGCTTGGCCGGGAATCAGCCCCAGCATTTT. Encoded protein: CASSLAGNQPQHF.

This clone was seen a single time. The chain joins TRBV6-1 to TRBJ2-7; the match to TRBD1 covers 12 bases. V trimming: 3 bases; J trimming: 5 bases; junction bases outside the gene matches: 5. Germline V gives CDR1 MNHNS, CDR2 SASEGT. This CDR3 has 15 amino acids. Here the CDR3 reads CASSDPGQGADEQYF. DNA of the CDR3: TGTGCCAGCAGTGACCCGGGACAGGGGGCCGACGAGCAGTACTTC.

A single count supports this clone. The chain combines TRBV4-1 with TRBJ2-1; TRBD1 might be the D (6 bases). The germline V gene has CDR1 MGHRA and CDR2 YSYEKL. The V gene lost 3 bases and the J gene lost 2 bases, with 14 bases spanning the gap. The CDR3 length is 16 residues. The CDR3 region has the DNA TGCGCCAGCAGCCAGCCAGGGGCGGACCCCTACAATGAGCAGTTCTTC. This gives the protein CASSQPGADPYNEQFF.

V usage is TRBV2 and J usage is TRBJ1-3, with 7 bases matching TRBD1. The CDR3 sequence is 14 residues long. Losses at the gene ends were 6 bases for V and 0 bases for J; bases not matched to a gene: 2. The germline V gene has CDR1 SNHLY and CDR2 FYNNEI. CDR3 amino acids: CASRGQLSGNTIYF. The CDR3 DNA reads as TGTGCCAGCAGGGGACAGCTCTCTGGAAACACCATATATTTT.

The table lists this clone with a few counts. The chain joins TRBV11-2 to TRBJ2-4; D perhaps matches TRBD2 (5 bases). CDR1 and CDR2 (germline): SGHAT, FQNNGV. V shed 5 bases and J shed 1 base, with 15 bases lying between them. The CDR3 is 16 residues long. The CDR3 DNA reads as TGTGCCAGCAGCCGCGTTGGAGGCCCCGCCAAAAACATTCAGTACTTC. Translation gives CASSRVGGPAKNIQYF.

The genes are TRBV13 and TRBJ1-4; possibly TRBD1 for D (6 bases). Trimming left V 5 bases short and J 7 bases short, with 17 bases between. Germline CDR1 and CDR2: PRHDT and FYEKMQ (reference sequence). There are 15 residues in the CDR3. The CDR3 sequence is CASSARGADGEKLFF. The CDR3, as DNA: TGTGCCAGCAGCGCCCGGGGGGCAGATGGTGAAAAACTGTTTTTT. Based on the CDR3 plus reference TRBV13 and TRBJ1-4, the full variable domain is AAGVIQSPRHLIKEKRETATLKCYPIPRHDTVYWYQQGPGQDPQFLISFYEKMQSDKGSIPDRFSAQQFSDYHSELNMSSLELGDSALYFCASSARGADGEKLFFGSGTQLSVL.

The chain carries TRBV10-3 and TRBJ1-2; 11 bases line up with TRBD1. Looked up from germline, CDR1 is ENHRY and CDR2 is SYGVKD. Unmatched junction bases numbered 19, after V lost 3 bases and J lost 7 bases. The CDR3 has 19 residues. In DNA form, the CDR3 reads TGTGCCATCAGTGACTTAGTGGGGCTTCAGGACAGGGGGCCAGGTGGCTACACCTTC. Translating gives CAISDLVGLQDRGPGGYTF.

CDR3 nucleotides: TGTGCCAGCAGGCAAGGACTAGCGTCTGGGTTGGTTAATGAGCAGTTCTTC. Its protein product is CASRQGLASGLVNEQFF. The chain employs TRBV5-6 and TRBJ2-1; 9 bases fit TRBD2. There are 17 residues in the CDR3. Germline V gives CDR1 SGHDT, CDR2 YYEEEE. V shed 5 bases, J shed 7 bases, and the junction held 16 bases outside the gene matches.

The CDR3 is CASSATGTFTDTQYF. The CDR3 nucleotides are TGTGCCAGCAGCGCCACCGGGACTTTCACAGATACGCAGTATTTT. The chain uses TRBV9 and TRBJ2-3; tentative D call: TRBD2 (6 bases). The CDR3 is 15 residues long. Trimming took off 3 bases at V and 2 bases at J, with 13 bases between the two ends. CDR1 and CDR2 (germline): SGDLS, YYNGEE.

This rearrangement joins TRBV19 to TRBJ1-5; D is possibly TRBD1 (6 bases). Trimming left V 7 bases short and J 5 bases short, with 6 bases between. This CDR3 spans 11 amino acids. In germline, CDR1 is LNHDA, CDR2 SQIVND (reference sequence). DNA of the CDR3: TGTGCCAGTAAGGGGGATCAGCCCCAGCATTTT. It is translated as CASKGDQPQHF.

The gene calls are TRBV6-5 and TRBJ1-1; no clear D. The germline V gene encodes CDR1 MNHEY and CDR2 SVGAGI. Trimming pared 5 bases from V and 6 bases from J, leaving 13 bases between. The CDR3 sequence is 13 residues long. The chain's CDR3 is CASSNDRRAEAFF. The CDR3 nucleotides read TGTGCCAGCAGTAATGACCGGCGGGCTGAAGCTTTCTTT.

The gene calls are TRBV2 and TRBJ2-7; D may be TRBD1 (5 bases). Per the germline V gene, CDR1 is SNHLY and CDR2 is FYNNEI. Between the trimmed V and J ends, which lost 4 bases and 2 bases, there was a span of 9 bases. This CDR3 has 13 amino acids. DNA for the CDR3: TGTGCCAGCAGTGCATACAGGACCTACGAGCAGTACTTC. It specifies CASSAYRTYEQYF.

This clone was detected a few times. This rearrangement joins TRBV7-2 to TRBJ2-7; D possibly corresponds to TRBD1 (5 bases). The CDR3 runs to 13 residues. The germline CDR1 and CDR2 sequences are SGHTA and FQGNSA. V was shortened by 5 bases and J by 5 bases, with 13 bases between the two germline ends. CDR3 coding DNA: TGTGCCAGCAGCAGGGGCGTAGGAGACGAGCAGTACTTC. Translated: CASSRGVGDEQYF.